Detailed here is one T cell receptor beta chain. Measured with immunoSEQ multiplex PCR; TCRdb has only the in-frame clones, and not every one. The data contain approximately 80,000 clones, 87% of them seen just once; the ten biggest clones take up 24%. Trimming removed 7 bases at V and 3 bases at J, with 15 bases between. CDR3 size: 15 residues. Germline V lookup: CDR1 SGHVS, CDR2 FQNEAQ. This entry is derived from a study of T cell responses to AZD1222 COVID-19 vaccine. The genes are TRBV7-8 and TRBJ2-2; D is possibly TRBD1 or TRBD2 (5 bases each). Specimen: peripheral blood, collected on day 0 of AZD1222 vaccination. The receptor comes from an adult in good health. CDR3 region: CASNKRRDHTGELFF. CDR3 bases: TGTGCCAGCAATAAACGCCGGGACCACACCGGGGAGCTGTTTTTT.